The 14 T cell receptor beta chains given below trace back to one sample, sequenced in a study of OX40 agonist ivuxolimab in advanced cancers. Sequenced by immunoSEQ multiplex PCR; TCRdb stores in-frame clones only, minus some. The sample lists around 98,000 clones; about 83% were seen once. Sequencing was performed on CD4+ or CD8+ T cells sorted from blood, taken in a trial of the OX40 agonist ivuxolimab. The receptors were gathered from an adult with an advanced solid tumor such as melanoma, head and neck, liver or kidney cancer.

This sequence joins TRBV6-1 and TRBJ2-3; the D gene is possibly TRBD2 (5 bases). CDR3 size: 14 residues. V was pared by 8 bases and J by 0 bases, with 12 bases between. Per the germline V gene, CDR1 is MNHNS and CDR2 is SASEGT. As DNA, the CDR3 is TGTGCCAGCGCACTAGTCCGGAGCACAGATACGCAGTATTTT. This sequence encodes CASALVRSTDTQYF.

This clone appeared a single time. This rearrangement joins TRBV27 to TRBJ1-2; D not resolved. The CDR3 spans 15 residues. CDR1 MNHEY and CDR2 SMNVEV come from the germline V gene (reference sequence). V lost 3 bases and J lost 6, with 17 bases in between. CDR3 sequence reads: CASSLRPSITNGYTF. As DNA, the CDR3 is TGTGCCAGCAGTTTGAGACCGTCTATTACGAATGGCTACACCTTC.

The chain recombines TRBV5-1 with TRBJ2-5; D is unresolved. Trimming removed 0 bases at V and 2 bases at J, with 8 bases between. CDR3 length: 14 residues. Germline values: CDR1 SGHRS, CDR2 YFSETQ. The CDR3 region is CASSLAGRQETQYF. In nucleotides, the CDR3 is TGCGCCAGCAGCTTGGCTGGTAGACAAGAGACCCAGTACTTC. Combining the CDR3 with reference TRBV5-1 and TRBJ2-5 gives the whole variable domain KAGVTQTPRYLIKTRGQQVTLSCSPISGHRSVSWYQQTPGQGLQFLFEYFSETQRNKGNFPGRFSGRQFSNSRSEMNVSTLELGDSALYLCASSLAGRQETQYFGPGTRLLVL.

V gene TRBV6-5 combines with J gene TRBJ1-4; no clear D. The germline V gene has CDR1 MNHEY and CDR2 SVGAGI. The V and J ends lost 8 bases and 3 bases respectively, with 7 bases between them. The CDR3 runs 12 residues. CDR3 loop: CASGRSNEKLFF. The CDR3 region has the DNA TGTGCCAGCGGCAGGTCTAATGAAAAACTGTTTTTT.

The V and J genes are TRBV15 and TRBJ2-2; TRBD1 is a possible D gene (5 bases). The germline V gene has CDR1 LNHNV and CDR2 YYDKDF (reference sequence). This CDR3 comprises 15 residues. V lost 8 bases to trimming and J lost 1 base, with 14 bases between them. The CDR3 DNA reads TGTGCCACCGAGCTGTCAGGGATGAACACCGGGGAGCTGTTTTTT. Protein product: CATELSGMNTGELFF.

This clone was counted a single time. The chain recombines TRBV2 with TRBJ2-1; a possible D gene is TRBD2 (5 bases). Germline assignment: CDR1 SNHLY and CDR2 FYNNEI. V dropped 3 bases and J dropped 8 bases, with 17 bases sitting between them. This CDR3 is built from 15 residues. CDR3 nucleotide sequence: TGTGCCAGCAGTGACCCGGGGATTTCACGGCATGAGCAGTTCTTC. Its protein is CASSDPGISRHEQFF.

This clone was seen a single time. The chain recombines TRBV5-1 with TRBJ2-7, with D perhaps TRBD1 (6 bases). This CDR3 is built from 15 residues. In germline, CDR1 is SGHRS, CDR2 YFSETQ. Trimming cost V 3 bases and J 4 bases, with 17 bases left between them. The CDR3 nucleotides are TGCGCCAGCAGCTCGATCGCCGGGACAACTTACGAGCAGTACTTC. Encoded protein: CASSSIAGTTYEQYF.

This clone was recorded only once. Because the CDR3 is missing its conserved closing phenylalanine or tryptophan, this is likely a read error. The rearrangement uses TRBV6-6 and TRBJ1-2, with D unresolved. V was clipped by 0 bases and J by 8 bases, with 10 bases between them. This CDR3 comprises 13 residues. The V gene's germline CDR1 is MNHNY and CDR2 SVGAGI (reference sequence). This chain's CDR3 is CASSYSPNRGYTL. The CDR3 nucleotides are TGTGCCAGCAGTTACTCCCCTAATCGGGGCTACACCCTC.

Remarks on this clone: Different DNA sequences within this sample yield the same CDR3. The V gene is TRBV7-3, the J gene TRBJ2-3, with 7 bases lining up with TRBD1. CDR1 is SGHTA and CDR2 is FQGTGA in the germline V gene. V was clipped by 3 bases and J by 6 bases; unmatched bases: 6. The CDR3 runs 14 residues. CDR3 sequence: CASSLDRSTDTQYF. The CDR3 nucleotides read TGTGCCAGCAGCTTGGACAGGTCCACGGATACGCAGTATTTT.

This rearrangement joins TRBV19 to TRBJ2-3, with TRBD2 as a possible D gene (5 bases). CDR1 is LNHDA and CDR2 is SQIVND in the germline V gene (reference sequence). V lost 3 bases and J lost 4, with 8 bases in between. The CDR3 totals 13 residues. CDR3 coding DNA: TGTGCCAGTAGTATGTCGGGGTCAGATACGCAGTATTTT. Translating it yields CASSMSGSDTQYF.

The chain carries TRBV5-1 and TRBJ2-3; 9 nucleotides align to TRBD2. The CDR3 contains 17 residues. CDR1 and CDR2 from the germline V gene are SGHRS and YFSETQ. The ends lost 0 bases at V and 2 bases at J; junction bases unmatched: 7. Here the CDR3 reads CASSLGSSGANTDTQYF. The CDR3, as DNA: TGCGCCAGCAGCTTGGGGTCTAGCGGGGCCAACACAGATACGCAGTATTTT.

V and J are TRBV11-2 and TRBJ2-7; 9 bases map to TRBD2. With 4 bases clipped from V and 2 bases from J, the junction kept 9 bases outside the gene matches. The CDR3 extends over 16 amino acids. In germline, CDR1 is SGHAT, CDR2 FQNNGV. In DNA form, the CDR3 reads TGTGCCAGCAGCTCCTTAGCGGGGGCGCCCCCCTACGAGCAGTACTTC. Protein: CASSSLAGAPPYEQYF.

The chain combines TRBV5-1 with TRBJ2-2; 7 bases agree with TRBD2. Germline values: CDR1 SGHRS, CDR2 YFSETQ. The J segment lost 2 bases and the V segment lost 4 bases, leaving 5 bases of the junction unmatched. CDR3 length equals 15 residues. CDR3 amino acids: CASSPAGINTGELFF. The CDR3 nucleotides read TGCGCCAGCAGCCCAGCGGGGATCAACACCGGGGAGCTGTTTTTT.

This sequence joins TRBV27 and TRBJ1-1; a weak D match, TRBD1 (5 bases). CDR1 is MNHEY, CDR2 SMNVEV, per germline (reference sequence). Trimming removed 3 bases at V and 2 bases at J, with 10 bases between. CDR3 length: 14 residues. In DNA form, the CDR3 reads TGTGCCAGCAGTTTCTCAGGGCACAACACTGAAGCTTTCTTT. Residues: CASSFSGHNTEAFF.